This T cell receptor (beta chain) was found in a study of response to subunit inactivated influenza vaccine. Study-wide findings and caveats: The authors proposed limited new T cell recruitment per seasonal influenza vaccination.

CDR3 length equals 14 residues. The V gene end was trimmed by 6 bases and the J gene end by 4 bases; junction bases not matched to a gene: 3. Germline loops: CDR1 MNHNS, CDR2 SASEGT. This clonotype occurred many times. What it binds is unknown. A single record per CDR3 protein comes from TCRdb applying MiXCR to the RT-PCR reads. This table holds 500,000 to 750,000 distinct CDR3 sequences, 14% found once. The receptor comes from a man aged 45-65 years who received an inactivated influenza vaccine. This specimen consisted of PBMCs from blood, obtained approximately 12 days after vaccination. The chain has TRBV6-1 and TRBJ2-1; TRBD2 matches at 10 bases. CDR3 residues: CASRTSGQYNEQFF. The CDR3 DNA is TGTGCCAGCAGGACTAGCGGGCAGTACAATGAGCAGTTCTTC.